Described below is a single T cell receptor (beta chain) sequence and its context. Participants had their cohort set by participant-reported clinical history. Trimming took 0 bases from V and 2 from J, leaving 10 bases between them. This CDR3 has 15 amino acids. Germline V gene lookup returns CDR1 WSHSY and CDR2 SAAADI. Authors' data handling: Estimation of nucleated cell counts relied on the amplification of reference gene primers. The data were produced by immunoSEQ multiplex PCR, yet TCRdb's version contains in-frame clones alone and is incomplete. The D gene and trimming were derived from the DNA, and the V and J assignments and clone size from that table. The data contain hundreds of thousands of clones, 83% of them singletons. This entry is derived from a study of blood T cell repertoires in COVID-19. As for the study in general: T cells, B-cell-depleted T cells, or PBMCs provided the cDNA or gDNA that served as material.

Source material: PBMCs or T cells enriched from blood (not recorded which). This receptor was identified in a middle-aged woman who had been exposed to COVID-19. This chain connects TRBV10-2 to TRBJ1-2; D is perhaps TRBD1 (6 bases). For the CDR3, the DNA is TGCGCCAGCAGTGAGTCGGGGGGGCAGAACTATGGCTACACCTTC. It specifies CASSESGGQNYGYTF.